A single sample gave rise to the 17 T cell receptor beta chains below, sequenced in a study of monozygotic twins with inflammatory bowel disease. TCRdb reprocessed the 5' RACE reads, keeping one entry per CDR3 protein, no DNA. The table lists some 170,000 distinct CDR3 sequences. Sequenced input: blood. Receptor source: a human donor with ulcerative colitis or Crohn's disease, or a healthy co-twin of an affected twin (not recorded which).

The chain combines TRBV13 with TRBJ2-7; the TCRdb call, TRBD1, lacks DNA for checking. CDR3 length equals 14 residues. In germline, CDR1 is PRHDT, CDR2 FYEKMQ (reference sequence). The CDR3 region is CASSYGQGGYEQYF.

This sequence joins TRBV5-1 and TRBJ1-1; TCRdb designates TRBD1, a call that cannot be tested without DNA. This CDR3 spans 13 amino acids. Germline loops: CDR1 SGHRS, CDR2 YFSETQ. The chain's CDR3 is CASSATGGTEAFF.

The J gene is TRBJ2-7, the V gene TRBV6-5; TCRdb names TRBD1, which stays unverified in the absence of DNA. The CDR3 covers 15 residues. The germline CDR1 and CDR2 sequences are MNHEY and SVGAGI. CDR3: CASSYTRGSSYEQYF.

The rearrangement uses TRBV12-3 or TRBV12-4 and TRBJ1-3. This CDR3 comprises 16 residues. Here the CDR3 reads CASTHRVGTSGNTIYF.

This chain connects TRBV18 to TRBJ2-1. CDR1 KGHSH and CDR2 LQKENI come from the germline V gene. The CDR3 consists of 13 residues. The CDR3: CASSASSSSEQFF. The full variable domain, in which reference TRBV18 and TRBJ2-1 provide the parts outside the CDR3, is NAGVMQNPRHLVRRRGQEARLRCSPMKGHSHVYWYRQLPEEGLKFMVYLQKENIIDESGMPKERFSAEFPKEGPSILRIQQVVRGDSAAYFCASSASSSSEQFFGPGTRLTVL.

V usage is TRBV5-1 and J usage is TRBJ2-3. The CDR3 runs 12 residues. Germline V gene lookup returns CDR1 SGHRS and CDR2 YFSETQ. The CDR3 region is CASSQPSDTQYF. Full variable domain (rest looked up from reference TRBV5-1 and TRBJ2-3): KAGVTQTPRYLIKTRGQQVTLSCSPISGHRSVSWYQQTPGQGLQFLFEYFSETQRNKGNFPGRFSGRQFSNSRSEMNVSTLELGDSALYLCASSQPSDTQYFGPGTRLTVL.

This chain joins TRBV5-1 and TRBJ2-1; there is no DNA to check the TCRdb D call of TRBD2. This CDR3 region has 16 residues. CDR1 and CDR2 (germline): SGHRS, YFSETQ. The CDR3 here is CASRRTSGPSYNEQFF. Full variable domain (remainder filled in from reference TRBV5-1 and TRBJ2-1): KAGVTQTPRYLIKTRGQQVTLSCSPISGHRSVSWYQQTPGQGLQFLFEYFSETQRNKGNFPGRFSGRQFSNSRSEMNVSTLELGDSALYLCASRRTSGPSYNEQFFGPGTRLTVL.

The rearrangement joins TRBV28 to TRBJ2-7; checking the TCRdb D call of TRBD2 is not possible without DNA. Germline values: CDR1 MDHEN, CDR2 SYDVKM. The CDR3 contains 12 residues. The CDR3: CHPPGLPYEQYF.

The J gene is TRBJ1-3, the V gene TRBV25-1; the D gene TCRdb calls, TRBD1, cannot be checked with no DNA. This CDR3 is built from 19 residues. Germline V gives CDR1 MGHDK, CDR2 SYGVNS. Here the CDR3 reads CASSDIFRDPRSRRNTIYF.

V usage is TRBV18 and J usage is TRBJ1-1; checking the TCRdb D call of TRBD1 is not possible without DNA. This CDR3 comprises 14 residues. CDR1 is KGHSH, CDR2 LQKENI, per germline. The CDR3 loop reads CASSPPGGETEAFF.

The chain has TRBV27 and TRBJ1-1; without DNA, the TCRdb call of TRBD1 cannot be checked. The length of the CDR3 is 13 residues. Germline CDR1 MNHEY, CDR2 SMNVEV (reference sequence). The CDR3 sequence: CASGRGRDTEAFF.

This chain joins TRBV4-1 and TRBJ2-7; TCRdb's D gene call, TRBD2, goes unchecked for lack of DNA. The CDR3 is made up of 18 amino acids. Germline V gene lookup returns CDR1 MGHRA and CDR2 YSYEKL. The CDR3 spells CASSQDTAGGLLSYEQYF.

The CDR3: CASSQDRKFPSLSGANVLTF. The rearrangement joins TRBV4-1 to TRBJ2-6. CDR3 length equals 20 residues. Germline-derived CDR1 and CDR2 are MGHRA and YSYEKL.

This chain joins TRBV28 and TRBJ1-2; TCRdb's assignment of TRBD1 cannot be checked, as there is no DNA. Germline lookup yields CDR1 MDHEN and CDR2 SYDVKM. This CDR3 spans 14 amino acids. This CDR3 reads CASSRLDRTYGYTF.

The CDR3 spells CASSPIQGWGTEAFF. This sequence joins TRBV5-1 and TRBJ1-1; TCRdb returns TRBD1, unconfirmable since there is no DNA. The CDR3 is 15 residues long. In germline, CDR1 is SGHRS, CDR2 YFSETQ.

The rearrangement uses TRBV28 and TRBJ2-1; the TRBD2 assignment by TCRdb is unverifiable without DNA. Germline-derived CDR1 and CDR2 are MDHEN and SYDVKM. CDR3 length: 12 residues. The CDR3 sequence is CASSADWREQFF.

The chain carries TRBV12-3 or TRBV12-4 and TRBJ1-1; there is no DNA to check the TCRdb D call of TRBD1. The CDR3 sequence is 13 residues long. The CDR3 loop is CASSLTGDTEAFF.